Listed here are 10 T cell receptor beta chains from one sample, sequenced in a study of T cells in Graves' hyperthyroidism and ophthalmopathy. From RNA transcripts, TCR beta CDR3 regions were amplified. First-round RT-PCR of the TCR CDR3 relied on the HTBI primer set. MiXCR was run by TCRdb on the multiplex PCR reads, yielding one entry per CDR3 protein. The table shows hundreds of thousands of distinct CDR3 sequences, with about 14% occurring only once. The sample was blood. These receptors came from a woman in her 50s with Graves' ophthalmopathy.

This chain connects TRBV6-1 to TRBJ2-1, with 7 bases fitting TRBD2. The CDR3 totals 18 residues. Germline V gene sequence: CDR1 MNHNS, CDR2 SASEGT. The J segment lost 0 bases and the V segment lost 0 bases, leaving 8 bases of the junction unmatched. The chain's CDR3 is CASSEALASGLSYNEQFF. The CDR3 nucleotides are TGTGCCAGCAGTGAAGCGCTGGCTAGCGGACTCTCCTACAATGAGCAGTTCTTC.

With respect to this clonotype: A much larger clone differs by one base, so this may be a read error. The chain has TRBV28 and TRBJ2-5, with D possibly being TRBD2 (5 bases). The CDR3 sequence is 15 residues long. The V end lost 7 bases, the J end lost 5 bases, and 20 bases lay between the germline ends. The germline V gene encodes CDR1 MDHEN and CDR2 SYDVKM. CDR3 coding DNA: TGTGCCAGCATCCGTGTCTTAGGGAGAATGGAGACCCAGTACTTC. It is translated as CASIRVLGRMETQYF.

The V gene is TRBV13, the J gene TRBJ1-6; 7 positions agree with TRBD1. With V trimmed by 1 base and J by 7 bases, 10 bases remained unmatched. The V gene's germline CDR1 is PRHDT and CDR2 FYEKMQ (reference sequence). There are 17 residues in the CDR3. DNA for the CDR3: TGTGCCAGCAGCTTAGAAGGGTTGGGCAGGGGGAATTCACCCCTCCACTTT. Translated: CASSLEGLGRGNSPLHF.

In this sample, this clonotype turned up many times. CDR3 DNA sequence: TGCAGTGCTAGCCGGGGGAGCGCCAGCCAAGAGACCCAGTACTTC. Residues: CSASRGSASQETQYF. The chain uses TRBV20-1 and TRBJ2-5; weak D call: TRBD2 (6 bases). The CDR3 contains 15 residues. The germline V gene encodes CDR1 DFQATT and CDR2 SNEGSKA (reference sequence). Trimming pared 3 bases from V and 1 base from J, leaving 15 bases between.

Many counts were recorded for this clonotype. The chain is built from TRBV30 and TRBJ1-5, with D unclear. Germline CDR1 reads GTSNPN; CDR2 reads SVGIG (reference sequence). This CDR3 is 13 amino acids long. V was trimmed by 5 bases and J by 4 bases, leaving 12 bases between them. CDR3 region: CAWSLNMNQPQHF. The CDR3 DNA sequence: TGTGCCTGGTCTCTAAATATGAATCAGCCCCAGCATTTT.

This clonotype was detected ten times or more. Germline is not matched at one junction end, which may reflect a read error. The chain is built from TRBV5-1 and TRBJ2-1; 10 bases are a match to TRBD2. Germline CDR1 and CDR2: SGHRS and YFSETQ. The length of the CDR3 is 15 residues. The DNA of the CDR3 is TGTGCCAGCAGCCCCGGACTAGCGGCTTACAATGAGCAGTTCTTC. This translates into CASSPGLAAYNEQFF.

The table lists this clonotype with many counts. CDR3 residues: CASTRNRGRVHEQYF. The CDR3 DNA is TGTGCCAGCACCCGGAACCGGGGACGCGTGCACGAGCAGTACTTC. The chain employs TRBV12-3 or TRBV12-4 and TRBJ2-7; the D call may be TRBD1 or TRBD2 (5 bases each). Between the trimmed V and J ends, which lost 7 bases and 5 bases, there was a span of 21 bases. The CDR3 has 15 amino acids.

V is TRBV9 and J is TRBJ1-2; 8 positions match TRBD1. This CDR3 spans 16 amino acids. Germline CDR1 and CDR2: SGDLS and YYNGEE. V was pared by 4 bases and J by 2 bases, with 10 bases of the junction left unmatched. The CDR3 spells CASSPEYRGSNYGYTF. The CDR3 nucleotides are TGTGCCAGCAGCCCCGAATACAGGGGGTCCAACTATGGCTACACCTTC.

This clonotype has a handful of counts. CDR3 sequence: CASSDGLEVTQYF. CDR3 nucleotides: TGTGCCAGCAGTGATGGGCTAGAGGTTACGCAGTATTTT. The chain has TRBV6-1 and TRBJ2-3, with unresolved D. The CDR3 contains 13 residues. V lost 3 bases to trimming and J lost 8 bases, with 12 bases between them. Germline-derived CDR1 and CDR2 are MNHNS and SASEGT.

The chain carries TRBV29-1 and TRBJ2-7; no reliable D call. The CDR3 loop spans 12 amino acids. Trimming pared 4 bases from V and 1 base from J, leaving 8 bases between. The germline CDR1 and CDR2 sequences are SQVTM and ANQGSEA. The CDR3: CSVVLGSYEQYF. The CDR3 DNA reads as TGCAGCGTTGTTCTGGGTTCCTACGAGCAGTACTTC.